This is a list of T cell receptor beta chains from one sample in a study of blood T cell repertoires in COVID-19. Measured with immunoSEQ multiplex PCR; TCRdb has only the in-frame clones, and not every one. The table lists roughly 100,000 clones, less than 85% of them singletons. The sequenced sample was peripheral blood. All receptors come from a woman between 65 and 79 years old with active or convalescent COVID-19. CDR3s include the opening cysteine and the closing phenylalanine or tryptophan. Fields, in order: J gene, V gene, clone size, D gene, CDR3 length, CDR3 protein, CDR3 DNA. A D gene is named only where the DNA matches it firmly. Some rows mark clone size as missing; the rest say once, few, many or name a class of expanded clone.

>TRBJ1-4|TRBV19|NA|TRBD1|16
CASSPGGLGGDEKLFF
TGTGCCAGTAGTCCAGGGGGACTGGGCGGAGATGAAAAACTGTTTTTT
>TRBJ1-5|TRBV10-3|once|NA|15
CAISESGERNQPQHF
TGTGCCATCAGTGAATCCGGGGAACGAAATCAGCCCCAGCATTTT
>TRBJ2-5|TRBV19|NA|NA|14
CASSITGGGETQYF
TGTGCCAGTAGTATCACAGGGGGGGGAGAGACCCAGTACTTC
>TRBJ1-4|TRBV30|NA|NA|13
CAWSLGGVEKLFF
TGTGCCTGGAGTCTAGGGGGAGTTGAAAAACTGTTTTTT
>TRBJ2-5|TRBV18|NA|NA|14
CASSPRTAQETQYF
TGTGCCAGCTCACCCCGGACAGCACAAGAGACCCAGTACTTC
>TRBJ2-7|TRBV5-5|NA|NA|15
CATQLMEGQSYEQYF
TGTGCCACCCAGCTGATGGAGGGGCAATCCTACGAGCAGTACTTC
>TRBJ2-5|TRBV19|NA|TRBD2|14
CASMAGDRQETQYF
TGTGCCAGTATGGCGGGGGATCGGCAAGAGACCCAGTACTTC
>TRBJ1-5|TRBV30|NA|NA|16
CAWSNPGQGRSQPQHF
TGTGCCTGGAGTAACCCCGGGCAGGGGAGAAGCCAGCCCCAGCATTTT
>TRBJ1-1|TRBV6-5|NA|NA|15
CASRHSKVEGTEAFF
TGTGCCAGCAGGCACTCGAAGGTCGAGGGCACTGAAGCTTTCTTT
>TRBJ2-7|TRBV27|NA|TRBD1|17
CASSLRYTDRGFGEQYF
TGTGCCAGCAGTTTACGTTACACGGACAGGGGGTTTGGCGAGCAGTACTTC
>TRBJ2-5|TRBV7-2|NA|NA|15
CASSLALIGENTQYF
TGTGCCAGCAGCTTAGCCTTAATAGGAGAGAATACCCAGTACTTC
>TRBJ2-5|TRBV4-3|NA|NA|14
CASSQEWSAETQYF
TGCGCCAGCAGCCAAGAGTGGTCTGCGGAGACCCAGTACTTC
>TRBJ2-5|TRBV15|NA|NA|15
CATSNQGVAGETQYF
TGTGCCACCAGCAATCAAGGGGTGGCGGGGGAGACCCAGTACTTC
>TRBJ2-4|TRBV7-8|few|NA|11
CASEAKNIQYF
TGTGCCAGTGAGGCCAAAAACATTCAGTACTTC
>TRBJ1-4|TRBV27|NA|TRBD1|19
CASSLRDREILATNEKLFF
TGTGCCAGCAGTTTACGGGACAGGGAGATTCTCGCGACTAATGAAAAACTGTTTTTT
>TRBJ2-7|TRBV20-1|NA|TRBD1|15
CSASIPGQGGHEQYF
TGCAGTGCTAGTATCCCGGGACAGGGGGGCCACGAGCAGTACTTC
>TRBJ2-5|TRBV29-1|NA|TRBD1|14
CSATTGGFGETQYF
TGCAGCGCCACCACAGGGGGCTTCGGAGAGACCCAGTACTTC
>TRBJ1-4|TRBV28|few|NA|14
CASSFLGAGEKLFF
TGTGCCAGCAGTTTTTTAGGGGCCGGGGAAAAACTGTTTTTT
>TRBJ2-5|TRBV7-2|NA|TRBD1|14
CASSYDRVAQTQYF
TGTGCCAGCAGCTACGACAGGGTGGCACAGACCCAGTACTTC
>TRBJ2-7|TRBV28|NA|TRBD1|15
CASTEAGTGGYEQYF
TGTGCCAGCACCGAGGCCGGGACAGGGGGCTACGAGCAGTACTTC
>TRBJ1-4|TRBV4-3|NA|NA|18
CASSQVHVAASPNEKLFF
TGCGCCAGCAGCCAAGTGCATGTAGCGGCCTCCCCCAATGAAAAACTGTTTTTT
>TRBJ1-2|TRBV5-4|NA|NA|14
CASIETGGSYGYTF
TGTGCCAGCATAGAGACAGGAGGCAGCTATGGCTACACCTTC
>TRBJ2-5|TRBV5-4|NA|TRBD2|15
CASSLEGGGKETQYF
TGTGCCAGCAGCTTGGAAGGCGGGGGGAAAGAGACCCAGTACTTC
>TRBJ2-7|TRBV10-3|NA|TRBD2|13
CAISDSRGGEQYF
TGTGCCATCAGTGACTCGCGGGGGGGCGAGCAGTACTTC
>TRBJ1-5|TRBV6-5|NA|NA|13
CATHYRDNQPQHF
TGTGCCACCCACTACAGGGATAATCAGCCCCAGCATTTT
>TRBJ2-1|TRBV12-5|few|NA|14
CASGLGGTYNEQFF
TGTGCTAGTGGTTTGGGCGGGACTTACAATGAGCAGTTCTTC
>TRBJ2-7|TRBV19|NA|TRBD1|15
CASSPGQTFSYEQYF
TGTGCCAGTAGCCCGGGACAGACATTCTCCTACGAGCAGTACTTC
>TRBJ2-1|TRBV20-1|NA|TRBD2|16
CSASRPSGDSYNEQFF
TGCAGTGCTAGTAGGCCTAGCGGAGATTCTTACAATGAGCAGTTCTTC
>TRBJ1-2|TRBV9|NA|TRBD1|15
CASSGTGTGAYGYTF
TGTGCCAGCAGCGGAACCGGGACAGGTGCTTATGGCTACACCTTC
>TRBJ2-7|TRBV28|once|TRBD1|14
CASSFRPGGYEQYF
TGTGCCAGCAGTTTCCGACCAGGGGGATACGAGCAGTACTTC
>TRBJ1-6|TRBV4-1|NA|NA|14
CASSQVGRNSPLHF
TGCGCCAGCAGCCAAGTTGGCAGAAATTCACCCCTCCACTTT
>TRBJ2-5|TRBV6-5|NA|NA|12
CASWTIQGTQYF
TGTGCCAGCTGGACAATTCAAGGGACCCAGTACTTC
>TRBJ2-1|TRBV5-4|NA|TRBD2|14
CASRPPATSGEQFF
TGTGCCAGCAGGCCCCCTGCGACTAGCGGGGAGCAGTTCTTC
>TRBJ2-1|TRBV7-8|few|TRBD2|15
CASSLNAGGPGEQFF
TGTGCCAGCAGCTTAAACGCGGGGGGGCCTGGTGAGCAGTTCTTC
>TRBJ2-3|TRBV24-1|NA|TRBD2|12
CATGTSLGTQYF
TGTGCCACCGGGACTAGTTTAGGTACGCAGTATTTT
>TRBJ1-2|TRBV5-4|NA|TRBD1|16
CASSAGTGGELDGYTF
TGTGCCAGCAGCGCGGGGACAGGGGGCGAACTCGATGGCTACACCTTC
>TRBJ2-3|TRBV24-1|NA|TRBD2|16
CATSELVSGGTDTQYF
TGTGCCACCAGTGAGTTGGTCAGCGGGGGCACAGATACGCAGTATTTT
>TRBJ2-7|TRBV20-1|NA|TRBD2|12
CSASHPGTSGVF
TGCAGTGCTAGTCACCCCGGGACTAGCGGGGTCTTC
>TRBJ2-3|TRBV9|NA|NA|15
CASSPMAGLTDTQYF
TGTGCCAGCAGCCCTATGGCGGGGCTCACAGATACGCAGTATTTT
>TRBJ2-7|TRBV28|once|NA|13
CASSLPRVWEQYF
TGTGCCAGCAGTTTACCCAGGGTGTGGGAGCAGTACTTC
>TRBJ1-5|TRBV6-1|NA|NA|13
CASSERGNQPQHF
TGTGCCAGCAGTGAACGGGGAAATCAGCCCCAGCATTTT
>TRBJ1-1|TRBV5-3|once|TRBD1|18
CARSPPDRAILSNTEAFF
TGTGCCAGAAGCCCGCCGGACAGGGCGATTCTGTCGAACACTGAAGCTTTCTTT
>TRBJ2-7|TRBV18|NA|NA|12
CASSPTRNEQYF
TGTGCCAGCTCCCCCACTAGAAACGAGCAGTACTTC
>TRBJ2-5|TRBV29-1|NA|TRBD1|13
CSGWTGLIETQYF
TGCAGCGGGTGGACAGGGTTAATTGAGACCCAGTACTTC
>TRBJ1-1|TRBV18|NA|TRBD1|14
CASSKGTGGTEAFF
TGTGCCAGCTCAAAAGGGACAGGGGGCACTGAAGCTTTCTTT
>TRBJ2-7|TRBV4-3|NA|NA|15
CASSQDWNRVSEQYF
TGCGCCAGCAGCCAAGATTGGAACAGGGTGAGTGAGCAGTACTTC
>TRBJ2-6|TRBV6-2/TRBV6-3|NA|TRBD1|17
CASSAGTGLPGANVLTF
TGTGCCAGCAGCGCCGGGACAGGCCTTCCTGGGGCCAACGTCCTGACTTTC
>TRBJ1-3|TRBV19|NA|TRBD1|12
CASSPRGLHLLF
TGTGCCAGTAGTCCAAGGGGGCTCCACCTTCTTTTT
>TRBJ1-1|TRBV12-3/TRBV12-4|NA|NA|12
CASSLGWQEAFF
TGTGCCAGCAGTTTAGGGTGGCAGGAAGCTTTCTTT
>TRBJ1-1|TRBV28|NA|NA|13
CASSLNGNTEAFF
TGTGCCAGCAGTTTGAACGGGAACACTGAAGCTTTCTTT
>TRBJ1-2|TRBV7-2|NA|TRBD1|15
CASSPRTGDNYGYTF
TGTGCCAGCAGCCCGAGGACAGGGGACAACTATGGCTACACCTTC
>TRBJ2-7|TRBV6-2/TRBV6-3|NA|NA|13
CASSWAGFGEQYF
TGTGCCAGCAGCTGGGCAGGCTTTGGCGAGCAGTACTTC
>TRBJ2-6|TRBV9|NA|NA|15
CASSVGGNGANVLTF
TGTGCCAGCAGCGTAGGAGGGAATGGGGCCAACGTCCTGACTTTC